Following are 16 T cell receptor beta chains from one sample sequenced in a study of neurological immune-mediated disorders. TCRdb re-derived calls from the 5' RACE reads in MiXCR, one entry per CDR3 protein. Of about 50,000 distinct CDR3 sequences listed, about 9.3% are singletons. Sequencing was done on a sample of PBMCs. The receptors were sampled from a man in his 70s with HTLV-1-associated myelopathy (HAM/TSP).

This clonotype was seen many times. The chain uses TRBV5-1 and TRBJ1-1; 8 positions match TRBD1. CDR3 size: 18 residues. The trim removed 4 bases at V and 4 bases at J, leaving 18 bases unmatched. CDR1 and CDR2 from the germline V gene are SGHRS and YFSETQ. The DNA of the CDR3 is TGCGCCAGCAGCCGGGGCGGTGGGGTCAGGGGGCGCGGCACTGAAGCTTTCTTT. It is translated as CASSRGGGVRGRGTEAFF.

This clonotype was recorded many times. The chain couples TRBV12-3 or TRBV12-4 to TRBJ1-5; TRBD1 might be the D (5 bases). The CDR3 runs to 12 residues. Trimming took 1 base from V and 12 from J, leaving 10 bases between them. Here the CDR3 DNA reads TGTGCCAGCAGTTTAGGGAAGGGGCTCCAGCATTTT. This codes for CASSLGKGLQHF.

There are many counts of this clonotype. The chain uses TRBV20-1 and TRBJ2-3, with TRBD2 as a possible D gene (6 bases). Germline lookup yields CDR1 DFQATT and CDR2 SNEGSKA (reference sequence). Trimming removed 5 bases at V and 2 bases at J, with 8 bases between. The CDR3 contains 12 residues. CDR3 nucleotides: TGCAGTGCTCGGGACTTCACAGATACGCAGTATTTT. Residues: CSARDFTDTQYF.

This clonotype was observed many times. The CDR3 DNA reads as TGTGCCATCAGCCTAGAGGGGGGGCAGCCCCAGCATTTT. It translates to CAISLEGGQPQHF. This chain uses TRBV10-3 with TRBJ1-5; possibly TRBD1 for D (6 bases). V was cut by 6 bases and J by 7 bases, with 13 bases left in between. The CDR3 sequence is 13 residues long. Germline lookup yields CDR1 ENHRY and CDR2 SYGVKD.

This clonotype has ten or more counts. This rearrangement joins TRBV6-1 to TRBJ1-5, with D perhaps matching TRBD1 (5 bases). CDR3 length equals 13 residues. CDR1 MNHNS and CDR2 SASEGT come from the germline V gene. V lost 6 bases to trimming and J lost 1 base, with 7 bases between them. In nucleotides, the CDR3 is TGTGCCAGCAGCCGGGACAGCAATCAGCCCCAGCATTTT. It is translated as CASSRDSNQPQHF.

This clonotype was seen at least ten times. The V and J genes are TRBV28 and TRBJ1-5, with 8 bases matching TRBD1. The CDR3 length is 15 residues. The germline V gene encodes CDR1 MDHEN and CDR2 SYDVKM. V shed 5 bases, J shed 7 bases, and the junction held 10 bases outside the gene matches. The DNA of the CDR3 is TGTGCCAGCAGTCTTTCTGGACAGGGAGGACAGCCCCAGCATTTT. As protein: CASSLSGQGGQPQHF.

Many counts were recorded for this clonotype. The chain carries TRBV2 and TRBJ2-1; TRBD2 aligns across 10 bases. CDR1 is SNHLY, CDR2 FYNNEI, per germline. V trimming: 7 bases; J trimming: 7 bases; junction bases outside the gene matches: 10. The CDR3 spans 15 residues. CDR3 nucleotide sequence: TGTGCCAGCACCCCGGGGTTAGCGGGAGGAAATGAGCAGTTCTTC. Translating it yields CASTPGLAGGNEQFF.

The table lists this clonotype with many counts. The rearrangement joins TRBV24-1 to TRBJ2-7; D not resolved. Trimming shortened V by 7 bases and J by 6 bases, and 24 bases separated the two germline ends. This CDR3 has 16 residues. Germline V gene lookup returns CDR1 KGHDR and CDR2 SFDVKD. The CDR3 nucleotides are TGTGCCACCAGCCTGCGAAACCCCAAACGGCAGTTCGAGCAGTACTTC. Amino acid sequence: CATSLRNPKRQFEQYF.

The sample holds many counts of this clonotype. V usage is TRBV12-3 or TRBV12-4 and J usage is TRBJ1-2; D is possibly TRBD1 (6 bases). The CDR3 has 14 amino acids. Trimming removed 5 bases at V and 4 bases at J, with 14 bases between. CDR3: CASSVGQRRYGYTF. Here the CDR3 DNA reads TGTGCCAGCAGTGTCGGACAGCGTCGCTATGGCTACACCTTC.

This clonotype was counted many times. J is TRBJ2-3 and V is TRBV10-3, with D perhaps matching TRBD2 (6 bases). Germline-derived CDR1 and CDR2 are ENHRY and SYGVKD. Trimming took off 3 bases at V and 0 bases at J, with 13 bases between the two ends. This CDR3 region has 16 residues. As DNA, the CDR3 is TGTGCCATCAGTGATTCCGGGAGCCTTAGCACAGATACGCAGTATTTT. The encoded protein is CAISDSGSLSTDTQYF.

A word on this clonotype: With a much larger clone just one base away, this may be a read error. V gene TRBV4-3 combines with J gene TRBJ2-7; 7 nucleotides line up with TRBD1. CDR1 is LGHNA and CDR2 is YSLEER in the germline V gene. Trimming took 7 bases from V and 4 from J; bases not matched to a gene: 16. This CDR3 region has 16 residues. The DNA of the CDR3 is TGCGCCAGCATCCAGGGGGTAAGGGTTCCACCATACGAGCAGTACTTC. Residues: CASIQGVRVPPYEQYF.

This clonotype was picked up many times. The CDR3 region is CASSLLLGGDTQYF. CDR3 DNA: TGCGCCAGCAGCTTGTTGCTAGGTGGCGATACGCAGTATTTT. This sequence joins TRBV5-1 and TRBJ2-3; D call uncertain. The CDR3 extends over 14 amino acids. V was pared by 1 base and J by 6 bases, with 12 bases between. CDR1 and CDR2 (germline): SGHRS, YFSETQ.

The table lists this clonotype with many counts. CDR3 DNA: TGCGCCAGCAGCCTACAGGTACACAATGAGCAGTTCTTC. Translation: CASSLQVHNEQFF. V is TRBV5-1 and J is TRBJ2-1; D perhaps matches TRBD1 (5 bases). This CDR3 has 13 residues. Trimming removed 4 bases at V and 5 bases at J, with 10 bases between. CDR1 is SGHRS, CDR2 YFSETQ, per germline.

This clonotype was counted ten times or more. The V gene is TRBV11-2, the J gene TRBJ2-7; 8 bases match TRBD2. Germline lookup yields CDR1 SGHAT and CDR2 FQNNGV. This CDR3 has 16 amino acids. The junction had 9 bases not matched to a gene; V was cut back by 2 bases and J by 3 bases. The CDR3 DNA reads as TGTGCCAGCAGCTTAAGTTCCCTAGCGGGCTTCTACGAGCAGTACTTC. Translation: CASSLSSLAGFYEQYF.

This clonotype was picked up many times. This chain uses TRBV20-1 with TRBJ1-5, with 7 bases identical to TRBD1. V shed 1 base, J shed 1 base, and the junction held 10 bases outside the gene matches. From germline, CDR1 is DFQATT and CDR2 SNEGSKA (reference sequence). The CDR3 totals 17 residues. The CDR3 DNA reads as TGCAGTGCTAGAGTAAGGACAGGTCATCCAAGCAATCAGCCCCAGCATTTT. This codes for CSARVRTGHPSNQPQHF.

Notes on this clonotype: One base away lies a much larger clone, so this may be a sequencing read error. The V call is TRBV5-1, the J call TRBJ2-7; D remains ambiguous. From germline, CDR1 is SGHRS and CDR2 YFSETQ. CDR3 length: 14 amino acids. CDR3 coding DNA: TGCGCCAACAGCTTGGGCCGCCGTGGTGGGGAGCAGTACTTC. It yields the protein CANSLGRRGGEQYF.